Following are 13 T cell receptor beta chains from one sample sequenced in a study of T cell changes during pregnancy in multiple sclerosis. Some clones are missing from TCRdb's copy, which holds only in-frame ones; the method was immunoSEQ multiplex PCR. The data show over 35,000 clones, 87% seen once. The sequenced sample was CD4+ T cells from peripheral blood mononuclear cells, obtained after pregnancy. The origin of the receptors is a female donor with multiple sclerosis, enrolled in a pregnancy study.

The chain is built from TRBV19 and TRBJ1-2; 7 bases line up with TRBD1. V was pared by 4 bases and J by 3 bases, with 5 bases of the junction left unmatched. The germline CDR1 and CDR2 sequences are LNHDA and SQIVND (reference sequence). The length of the CDR3 is 14 residues. The CDR3 bases are TGTGCCAGTAGTAACAGGGGAAAGGACTATGGCTACACCTTC. It translates to CASSNRGKDYGYTF.

The chain combines TRBV10-1 with TRBJ1-2; TRBD1 matches 10 bases. The ends lost 5 bases at V and 4 bases at J; junction bases unmatched: 16. The CDR3 is 18 residues long. CDR1 WNHNN and CDR2 SYGVQD come from the germline V gene (reference sequence). This chain's CDR3 is CASSPTYGTGDKFYGYTF. The CDR3 DNA reads TGCGCCAGCAGTCCTACATACGGGACAGGGGACAAGTTCTATGGCTACACCTTC.

The chain carries TRBV20-1 and TRBJ2-1; D perhaps matches TRBD2 (5 bases). V shed 6 bases and J shed 9 bases, with 12 bases lying between them. Germline V gene data show CDR1 as DFQATT and CDR2 as SNEGSKA (reference sequence). The CDR3 has 11 residues. CDR3 residues: CSAQTRSEQFF. In nucleotides, the CDR3 is TGCAGTGCCCAAACTAGAAGTGAGCAGTTCTTC.

The CDR3 sequence: CASRQQGGKDTEAFF. Here the CDR3 DNA reads TGTGCCAGCAGACAACAGGGGGGGAAGGACACTGAAGCTTTCTTT. The V gene is TRBV6-1, the J gene TRBJ1-1; 8 bases map to TRBD1. Germline trimming cut 6 bases from V and 3 bases from J; bases unmatched to any gene: 9. Germline values: CDR1 MNHNS, CDR2 SASEGT. The CDR3 is 15 residues long.

The rearrangement joins TRBV2 to TRBJ2-5; 11 bases map to TRBD1. Unmatched junction bases numbered 1, after V lost 4 bases and J lost 0 bases. This CDR3 comprises 15 residues. Germline V gene lookup returns CDR1 SNHLY and CDR2 FYNNEI. The CDR3 sequence: CASSAGQGDQETQYF. Written as DNA, the CDR3 is TGTGCCAGCAGTGCGGGACAGGGGGACCAAGAGACCCAGTACTTC. The whole variable domain, filled in from reference TRBV2 and TRBJ2-5, reads EPEVTQTPSHQVTQMGQEVILRCVPISNHLYFYWYRQILGQKVEFLVSFYNNEISEKSEIFDDQFSVERPDGSNFTLKIRSTKLEDSAMYFCASSAGQGDQETQYFGPGTRLLVL.

This clone was seen once. This chain uses TRBV7-9 with TRBJ2-7; the match to TRBD1 covers 9 bases. Germline V gene lookup returns CDR1 SEHNR and CDR2 FQNEAQ (reference sequence). This CDR3 spans 15 amino acids. The V segment lost 5 bases and the J segment 6 bases; nucleotides outside the gene matches: 11. The CDR3 DNA reads as TGTGCCAGCAGCCCGCAAGGGACAGGGCTCGCCGAGCAGTACTTC. This codes for CASSPQGTGLAEQYF.

The chain is built from TRBV11-2 and TRBJ1-1; 7 bases line up with TRBD1. CDR1 and CDR2 from the germline V gene are SGHAT and FQNNGV. This CDR3 has 15 residues. Unmatched junction bases numbered 6, after V lost 5 bases and J lost 0 bases. CDR3 sequence reads: CASSRTGALNTEAFF. For the CDR3, the DNA is TGTGCCAGCAGCCGAACAGGGGCCTTGAACACTGAAGCTTTCTTT. Drawing the rest from reference TRBV11-2 and TRBJ1-1, the complete variable domain is EAGVAQSPRYKIIEKRQSVAFWCNPISGHATLYWYQQILGQGPKLLIQFQNNGVVDDSQLPKDRFSAERLKGVDSTLKIQPAKLEDSAVYLCASSRTGALNTEAFFGQGTRLTVV.

This chain links TRBV5-1 with TRBJ2-6; D gene unclear. The V end was cut by 1 base, the J end by 0 bases, with 5 bases between. The CDR3 sequence is 15 residues long. The germline V gene has CDR1 SGHRS and CDR2 YFSETQ. The CDR3 protein is CASSLSRSGANVLTF. For the CDR3, the DNA is TGCGCCAGCAGCTTGTCCCGCTCTGGGGCCAACGTCCTGACTTTC.

V usage is TRBV2 and J usage is TRBJ2-5; 9 nucleotides line up with TRBD2. The J call may be mistaken, given a closer DNA end match to TRBJ2-7. The CDR3 runs 17 residues. Germline V gene lookup returns CDR1 SNHLY and CDR2 FYNNEI. CDR3 coding DNA: TGTGCCAGCAGTGAAATCACTAGCGGGCACTCAACCTACGAGCAGTACTTC. Its translation: CASSEITSGHSTYEQYF.

The chain is built from TRBV7-9 and TRBJ2-1; 10 bases are shared with TRBD2. Germline V lookup: CDR1 SEHNR, CDR2 FQNEAQ (reference sequence). The CDR3 is 15 amino acids. V lost 1 base and J lost 7; bases outside the gene matches: 4. The CDR3 spells CASSLVSGGGNEQFF. CDR3 coding DNA: TGTGCCAGCAGCTTAGTAAGCGGGGGGGGAAATGAGCAGTTCTTC.

CDR3 in amino acids: CASSNRDYKETQYF. As DNA, the CDR3 is TGTGCCAGCAGCAACCGGGACTATAAAGAGACCCAGTACTTC. The gene calls are TRBV21-1 and TRBJ2-5; the table's D call, TRBD2, has no DNA check behind it. TRBV21-1 is given as a pseudogene. This CDR3 region has 14 residues.

This clone was recorded once. V and J are TRBV30 and TRBJ1-5; the D gene is possibly TRBD1 (6 bases). The CDR3 is 12 residues long. The V and J ends lost 2 bases and 9 bases respectively, with 11 bases between them. Germline V gene data show CDR1 as GTSNPN and CDR2 as SVGIG (reference sequence). For the CDR3, the DNA is TGTGCCTGGAGTCGACAGGTGGGGCCCCAGCATTTT. Amino acids: CAWSRQVGPQHF.

The chain couples TRBV7-3 to TRBJ2-3; 8 nucleotides agree with TRBD1. J lost 4 bases, V lost 4 bases, and 7 bases had no gene match. Germline assignment: CDR1 SGHTA and CDR2 FQGTGA. This CDR3 region has 15 residues. This CDR3 is CASSSQGASSDTQYF. In DNA, the CDR3 is TGTGCCAGCAGCTCCCAGGGGGCGTCGTCAGATACGCAGTATTTT.